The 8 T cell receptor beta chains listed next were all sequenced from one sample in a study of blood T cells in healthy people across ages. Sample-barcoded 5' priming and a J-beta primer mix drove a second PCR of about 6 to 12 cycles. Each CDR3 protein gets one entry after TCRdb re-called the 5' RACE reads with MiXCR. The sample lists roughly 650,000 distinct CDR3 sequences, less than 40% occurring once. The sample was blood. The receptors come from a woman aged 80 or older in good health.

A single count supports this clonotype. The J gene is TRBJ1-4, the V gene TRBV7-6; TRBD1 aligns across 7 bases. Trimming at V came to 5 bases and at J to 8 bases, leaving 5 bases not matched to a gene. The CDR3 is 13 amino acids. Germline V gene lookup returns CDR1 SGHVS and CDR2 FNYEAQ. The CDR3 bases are TGTGCCAGCAGCCCCGACAGGGTAGAAAAACTGTTTTTT. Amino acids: CASSPDRVEKLFF.

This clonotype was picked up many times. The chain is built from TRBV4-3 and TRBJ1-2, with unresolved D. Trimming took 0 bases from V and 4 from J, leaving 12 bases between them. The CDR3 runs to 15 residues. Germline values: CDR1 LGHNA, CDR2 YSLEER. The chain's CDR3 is CASSQDEDALYGYTF. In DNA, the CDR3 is TGCGCCAGCAGCCAAGATGAGGATGCCCTCTATGGCTACACCTTC.

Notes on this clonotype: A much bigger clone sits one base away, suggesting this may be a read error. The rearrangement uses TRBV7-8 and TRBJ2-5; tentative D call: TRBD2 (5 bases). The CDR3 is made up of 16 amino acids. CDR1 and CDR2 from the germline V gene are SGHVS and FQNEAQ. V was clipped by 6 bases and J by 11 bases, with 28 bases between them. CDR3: CASSSDVGLGNEEQYF. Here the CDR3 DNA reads TGTGCCAGCAGTTCAGACGTCGGACTGGGAAATGAGGAGCAGTACTTC.

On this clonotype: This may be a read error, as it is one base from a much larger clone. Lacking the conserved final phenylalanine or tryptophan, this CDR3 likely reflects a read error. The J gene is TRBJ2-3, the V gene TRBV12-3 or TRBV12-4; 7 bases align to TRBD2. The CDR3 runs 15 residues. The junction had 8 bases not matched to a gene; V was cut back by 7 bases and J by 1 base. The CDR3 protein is CASILGAGGTDTQYS. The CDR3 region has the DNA TGTGCCAGCATCCTCGGGGCGGGGGGCACAGATACGCAGTATTCT.

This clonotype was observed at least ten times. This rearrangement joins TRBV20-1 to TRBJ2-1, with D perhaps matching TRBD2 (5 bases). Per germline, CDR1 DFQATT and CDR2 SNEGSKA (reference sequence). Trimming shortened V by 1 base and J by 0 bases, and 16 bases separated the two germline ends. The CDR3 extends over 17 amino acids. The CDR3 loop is CSARGLPGAGSYNEQFF. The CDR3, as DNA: TGCAGTGCTAGAGGCCTCCCCGGCGCGGGCTCCTACAATGAGCAGTTCTTC.

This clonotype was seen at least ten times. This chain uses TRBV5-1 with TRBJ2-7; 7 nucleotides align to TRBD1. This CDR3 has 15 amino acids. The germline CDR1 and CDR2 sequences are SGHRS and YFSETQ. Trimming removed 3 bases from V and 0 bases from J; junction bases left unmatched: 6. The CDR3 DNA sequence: TGCGCCAGCAGCTCACTCCGGGACAGCTCCTACGAGCAGTACTTC. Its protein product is CASSSLRDSSYEQYF.

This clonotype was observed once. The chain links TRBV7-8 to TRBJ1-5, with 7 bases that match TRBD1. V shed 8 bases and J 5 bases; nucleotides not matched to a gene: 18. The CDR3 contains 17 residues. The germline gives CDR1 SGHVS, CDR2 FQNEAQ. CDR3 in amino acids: CASGPPQGRWGDQPQHF. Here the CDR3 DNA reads TGTGCCAGCGGCCCCCCACAGGGGAGATGGGGGGATCAGCCCCAGCATTTT.

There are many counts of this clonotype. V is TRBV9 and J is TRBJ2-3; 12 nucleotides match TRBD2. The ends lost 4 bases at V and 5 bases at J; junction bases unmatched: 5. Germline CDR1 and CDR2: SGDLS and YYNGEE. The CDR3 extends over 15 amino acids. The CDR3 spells CASSKTSGGGDTQYF. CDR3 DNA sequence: TGTGCCAGCAGCAAGACTAGCGGGGGAGGAGATACGCAGTATTTT.